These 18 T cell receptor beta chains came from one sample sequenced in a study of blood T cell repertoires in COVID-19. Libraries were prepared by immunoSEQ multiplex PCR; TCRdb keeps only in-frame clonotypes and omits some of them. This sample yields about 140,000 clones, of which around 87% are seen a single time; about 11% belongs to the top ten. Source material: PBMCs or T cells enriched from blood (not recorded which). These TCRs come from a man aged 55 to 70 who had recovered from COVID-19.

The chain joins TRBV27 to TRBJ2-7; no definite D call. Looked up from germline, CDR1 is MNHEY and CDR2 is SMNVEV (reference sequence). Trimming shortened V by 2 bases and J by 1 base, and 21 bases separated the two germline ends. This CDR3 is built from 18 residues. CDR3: CASSLVTPTTYPSYEQYF. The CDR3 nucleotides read TGTGCCAGCAGTTTAGTCACCCCCACGACATATCCTTCCTACGAGCAGTACTTC.

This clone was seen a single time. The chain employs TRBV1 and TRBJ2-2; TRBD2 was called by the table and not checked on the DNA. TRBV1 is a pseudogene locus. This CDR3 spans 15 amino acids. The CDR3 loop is CTSSPGTSATGELFF. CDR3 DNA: TGCACCAGCAGTCCCGGGACTAGCGCGACCGGGGAGCTGTTTTTT.

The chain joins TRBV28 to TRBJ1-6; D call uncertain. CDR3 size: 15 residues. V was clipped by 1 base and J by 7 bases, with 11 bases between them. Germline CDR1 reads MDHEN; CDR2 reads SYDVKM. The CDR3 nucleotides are TGTGCCAGCAGTTTATCTGCGGGTAGAAATTCACCCCTCCACTTT. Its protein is CASSLSAGRNSPLHF.

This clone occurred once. This CDR3 reads CASSYPTGGYGYTF. The CDR3 region has the DNA TGCGCCAGCAGCTACCCGACAGGGGGTTATGGCTACACCTTC. The chain combines TRBV4-1 with TRBJ1-2, with 9 positions matching TRBD1. Germline trimming cut 5 bases from V and 5 bases from J; bases unmatched to any gene: 6. The CDR3 sequence is 14 residues long. In germline, CDR1 is MGHRA, CDR2 YSYEKL.

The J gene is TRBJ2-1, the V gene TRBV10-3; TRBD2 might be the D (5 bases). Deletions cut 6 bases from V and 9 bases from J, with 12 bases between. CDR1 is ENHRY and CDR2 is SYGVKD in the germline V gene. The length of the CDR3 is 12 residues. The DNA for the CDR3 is TGTGCCATCAGCCCTAGTGGGAGTGAGCAGTTCTTC. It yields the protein CAISPSGSEQFF.

The CDR3 region is CASRAGTGGNNEQFF. The CDR3 DNA follows: TGTGCCAGCAGGGCCGGGACAGGGGGCAACAATGAGCAGTTCTTC. The chain links TRBV6-5 to TRBJ2-1; 12 bases are a match to TRBD1. Per the germline V gene, CDR1 is MNHEY and CDR2 is SVGAGI. With V trimmed by 6 bases and J by 5 bases, 5 bases remained unmatched. This CDR3 contains 15 residues.

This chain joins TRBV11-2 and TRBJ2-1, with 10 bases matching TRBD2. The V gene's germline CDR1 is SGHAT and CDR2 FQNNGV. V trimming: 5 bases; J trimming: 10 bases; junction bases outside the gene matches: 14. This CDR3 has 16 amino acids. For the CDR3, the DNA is TGTGCCAGCAGCCCGCGCCCCGGGACTAGCGTACAGGAGCAGTTCTTC. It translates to CASSPRPGTSVQEQFF.

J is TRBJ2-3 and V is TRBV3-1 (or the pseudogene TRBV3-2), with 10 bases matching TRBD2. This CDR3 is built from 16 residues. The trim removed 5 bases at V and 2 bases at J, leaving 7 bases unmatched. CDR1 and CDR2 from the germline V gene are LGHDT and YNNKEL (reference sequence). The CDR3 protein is CASSDPSGGNTDTQYF. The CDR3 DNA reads TGTGCCAGCAGCGACCCTAGCGGGGGCAACACAGATACGCAGTATTTT.

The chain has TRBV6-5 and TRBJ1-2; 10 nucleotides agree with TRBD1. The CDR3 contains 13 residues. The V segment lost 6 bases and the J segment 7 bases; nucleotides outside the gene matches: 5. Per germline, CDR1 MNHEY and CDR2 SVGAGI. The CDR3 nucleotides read TGTGCCAGCAGGGGGACAGGGGACCTTGGCTACACCTTC. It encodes CASRGTGDLGYTF.

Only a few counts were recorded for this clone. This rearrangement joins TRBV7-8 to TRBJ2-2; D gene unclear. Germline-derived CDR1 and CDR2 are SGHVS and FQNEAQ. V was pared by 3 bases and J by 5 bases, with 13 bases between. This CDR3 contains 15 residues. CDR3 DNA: TGTGCCAGCAGCTTGGAGCCTTTCTTAACCGGGGAGCTGTTTTTT. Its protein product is CASSLEPFLTGELFF.

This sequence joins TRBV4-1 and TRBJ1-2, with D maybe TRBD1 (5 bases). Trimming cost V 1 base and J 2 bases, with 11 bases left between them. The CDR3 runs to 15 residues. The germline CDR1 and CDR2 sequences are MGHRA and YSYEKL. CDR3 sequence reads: CASSQVPPGNYGYTF. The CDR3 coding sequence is TGCGCCAGCAGCCAAGTTCCCCCAGGGAACTATGGCTACACCTTC.

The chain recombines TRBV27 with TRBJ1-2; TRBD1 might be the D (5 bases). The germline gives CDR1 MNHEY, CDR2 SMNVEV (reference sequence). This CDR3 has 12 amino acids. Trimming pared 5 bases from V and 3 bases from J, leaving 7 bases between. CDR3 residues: CASSRGDYGYTF. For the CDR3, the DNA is TGTGCCAGCAGTCGGGGGGACTATGGCTACACCTTC.

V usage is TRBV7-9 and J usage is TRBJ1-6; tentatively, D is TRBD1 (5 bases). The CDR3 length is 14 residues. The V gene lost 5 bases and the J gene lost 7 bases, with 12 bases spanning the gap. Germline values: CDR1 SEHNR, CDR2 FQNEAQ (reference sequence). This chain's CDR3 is CASSQGLSNSPLHF. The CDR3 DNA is TGTGCCAGCAGCCAGGGACTTTCCAATTCACCCCTCCACTTT.

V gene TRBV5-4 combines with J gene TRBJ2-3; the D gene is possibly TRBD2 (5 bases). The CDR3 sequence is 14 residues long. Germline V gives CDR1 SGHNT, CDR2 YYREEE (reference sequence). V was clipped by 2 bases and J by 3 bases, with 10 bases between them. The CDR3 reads CASSLPGMTDTQYF. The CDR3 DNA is TGTGCCAGCAGCTTACCCGGGATGACAGATACGCAGTATTTT.

This CDR3 is CASSRTMTGRAFF. The CDR3 nucleotides are TGTGCCAGCAGCCGAACCATGACAGGGCGCGCTTTCTTT. The chain recombines TRBV6-5 with TRBJ1-1, with 7 nucleotides matching TRBD1. Germline trimming cut 6 bases from V and 11 bases from J; bases unmatched to any gene: 12. This CDR3 comprises 13 residues. Per germline, CDR1 MNHEY and CDR2 SVGAGI.

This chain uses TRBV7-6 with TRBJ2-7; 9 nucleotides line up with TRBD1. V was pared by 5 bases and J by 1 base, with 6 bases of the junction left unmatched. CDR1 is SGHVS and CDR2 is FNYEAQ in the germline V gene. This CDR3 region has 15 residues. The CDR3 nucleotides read TGTGCCAGCAGCCTCAACAGGGGGCCGTCCTACGAGCAGTACTTC. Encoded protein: CASSLNRGPSYEQYF.

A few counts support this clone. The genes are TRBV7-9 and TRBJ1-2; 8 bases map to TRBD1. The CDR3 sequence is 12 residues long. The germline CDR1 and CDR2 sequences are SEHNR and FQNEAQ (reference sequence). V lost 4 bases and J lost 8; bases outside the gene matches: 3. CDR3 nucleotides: TGTGCCAGCAGCTCCTACAGGGGGGGCTACACCTTC. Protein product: CASSSYRGGYTF.

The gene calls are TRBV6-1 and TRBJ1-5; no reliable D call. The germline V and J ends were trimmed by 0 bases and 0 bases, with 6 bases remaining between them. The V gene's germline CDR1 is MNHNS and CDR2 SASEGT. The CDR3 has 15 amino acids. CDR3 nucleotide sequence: TGTGCCAGCAGTGAAGCGCTAGGTAGCAATCAGCCCCAGCATTTT. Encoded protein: CASSEALGSNQPQHF.